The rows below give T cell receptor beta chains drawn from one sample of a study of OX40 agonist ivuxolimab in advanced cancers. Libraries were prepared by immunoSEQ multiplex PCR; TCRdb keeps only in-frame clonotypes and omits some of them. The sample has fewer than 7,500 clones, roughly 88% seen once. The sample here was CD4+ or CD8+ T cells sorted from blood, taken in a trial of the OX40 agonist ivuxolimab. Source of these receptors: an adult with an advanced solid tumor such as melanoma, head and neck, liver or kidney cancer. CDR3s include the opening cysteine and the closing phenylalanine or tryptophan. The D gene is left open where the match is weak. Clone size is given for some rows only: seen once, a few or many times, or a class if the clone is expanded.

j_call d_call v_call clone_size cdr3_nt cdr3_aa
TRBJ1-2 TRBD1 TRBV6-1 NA TGTGCCAGCAGTGACGGGACAGGATTCTATGGCTACACCTTC CASSDGTGFYGYTF
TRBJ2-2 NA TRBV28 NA TGTGCCACCGAGACACAGGGTGAGATCTCCGGGGAGCTGTTTTTT CATETQGEISGELFF
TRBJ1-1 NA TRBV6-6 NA TGTGCCAGCAGTTATGGTTCCCCGGGAACTTTCTTT CASSYGSPGTFF
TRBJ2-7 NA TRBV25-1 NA TGCGTTACCGGGGGCGACTCCTACGAGCAGTACTTC CVTGGDSYEQYF
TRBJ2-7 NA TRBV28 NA NA CASYTFGTGRVHEQYF
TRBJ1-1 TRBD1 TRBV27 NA TGTGCCAGCAGTTTTAAAGGCAGGGGGGACACTGAAGCTTTCTTT CASSFKGRGDTEAFF
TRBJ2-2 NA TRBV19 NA TGTGCCAGTATAATGTGGCAGGGAGCCGGGGAGCTGTTTTTT CASIMWQGAGELFF
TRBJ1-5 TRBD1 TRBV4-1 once TGCGCCAGCAGCCAAGACAGGGGGCTAGCTCAGCCCCAGCATTTT CASSQDRGLAQPQHF
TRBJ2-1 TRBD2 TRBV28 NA TGTGCCAGCAGTTTTAGCGGGAGCTCCTACAATGAGCAGTTCTTC CASSFSGSSYNEQFF
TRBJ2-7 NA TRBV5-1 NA TGCGCCAGCAGCATAGACGGTCCCTACGAGCAGTACTTC CASSIDGPYEQYF
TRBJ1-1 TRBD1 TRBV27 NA TGTGCCAGCAGTATCTACCGGGACAGGGGTAGTATCACTGAAGCTTTCTTT CASSIYRDRGSITEAFF
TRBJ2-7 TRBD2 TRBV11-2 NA TGTGCCAGCAGCGTAGCGGGACTAGCGGGAGATTTCGGCGAGCAGTACTTC CASSVAGLAGDFGEQYF
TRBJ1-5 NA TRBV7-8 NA TGTGCCAGCAGCGCAGGTAGCAATCAGCCCCAGCATTTT CASSAGSNQPQHF
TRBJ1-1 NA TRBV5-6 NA TGTGCCAGCAGCGTCGCCCCCACGGGGGACTTCGCTGAAGCTTTCTTT CASSVAPTGDFAEAFF
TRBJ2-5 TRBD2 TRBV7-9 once TGTGCCAGCAGTACGACTAGCGGGGAGGGGGAGACCCAGTACTTC CASSTTSGEGETQYF
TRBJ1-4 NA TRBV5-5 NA TGTGCCAGCAGCCCTACGGGTGGTAATGAAAAACTGTTTTTT CASSPTGGNEKLFF
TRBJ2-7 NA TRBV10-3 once TGTGCCATCAGTGCCCAGGCCTACGAGCAGTACTTC CAISAQAYEQYF
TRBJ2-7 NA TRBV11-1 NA TGTGCCAGCAGCTTATACGGGAACTCCTACGAGCAGTACTTC CASSLYGNSYEQYF
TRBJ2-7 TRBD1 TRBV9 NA TGTGCCAGCAGCGTAGGGGACAGGGGGCTTTACGAGCAGTACTTC CASSVGDRGLYEQYF
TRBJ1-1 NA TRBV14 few TGTGCCAGCAGCCAAGCGTACACTGAAGCTTTCTTT CASSQAYTEAFF
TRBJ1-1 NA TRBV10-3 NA TGTGCCATCAGTGAGCTAGGGCTTGAAGCTTTCTTT CAISELGLEAFF
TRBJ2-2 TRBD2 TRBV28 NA TGTGCCAGCAGTTTACTAGCGGGAGTGGATACCGGGGAGCTGTTTTTT CASSLLAGVDTGELFF
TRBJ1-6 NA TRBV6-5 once TGTGCCAGCAGTGATAAAATTCACCCCCTCCACTTT CASSDKIHPLHF
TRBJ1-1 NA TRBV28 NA TGTGCCAGCAGTTTAATCGACAGTGTAGAAGCTTTCTTT CASSLIDSVEAFF
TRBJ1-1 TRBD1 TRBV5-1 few TGCGCCAGCAGCTTTTTCGGGCCTGAACAGGGGGGTACTGAAGCTTTCTTT CASSFFGPEQGGTEAFF
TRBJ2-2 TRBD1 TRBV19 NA TGTGCCAGTAGCTGGGGACAGGGAGGCGGGGAGCTGTTTTTT CASSWGQGGGELFF
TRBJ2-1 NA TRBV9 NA TGTGCCAGCAGCGCGAATTACAATGAGCAGTTCTTC CASSANYNEQFF
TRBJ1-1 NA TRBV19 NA TGTGCCAGTAGTACCAACACTTGGATGAACACTGAAGCTTTCTTT CASSTNTWMNTEAFF
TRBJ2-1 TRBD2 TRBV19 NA TGTGCCAGTAGTCTCGGACTAGTCACCGGTGAGCAGTTCTTC CASSLGLVTGEQFF
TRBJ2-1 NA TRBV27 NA TGTGCCAGCAGTTTTCGAAATGAGCAGTTCTTC CASSFRNEQFF
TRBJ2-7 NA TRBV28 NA TGTGCCAGCAGTCTTGCAGGGAACTCCTACGAGCAGTACTTC CASSLAGNSYEQYF
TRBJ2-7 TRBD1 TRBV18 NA TGTGCCAGCTCCCCCGAGGACAGGGGGAATTACGAGCAGTACTTC CASSPEDRGNYEQYF
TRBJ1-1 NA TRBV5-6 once TGTGCCAGCAGCTCGGAGGACCCTTTTTCATTCACTGAAGCTTTCTTT CASSSEDPFSFTEAFF
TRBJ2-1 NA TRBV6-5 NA TGTGCCAGCAGTGCCGACAGGTACTCCTACAATGAGCAGTTCTTC CASSADRYSYNEQFF
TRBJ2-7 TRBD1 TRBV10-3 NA TGTGCCATCAGTCCGACAGGGGAAGGTGACGAGCAGTACTTC CAISPTGEGDEQYF
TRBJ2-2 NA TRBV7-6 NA TGTGCCACCCGGGACGGAACCGGGGAGCTGTTTTTT CATRDGTGELFF
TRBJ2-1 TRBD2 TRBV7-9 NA TGTGCCAGCAGCCCGTGGGGGGAGGGCAGGAATGAGCAGTTCTTC CASSPWGEGRNEQFF
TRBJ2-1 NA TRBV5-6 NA TGTGCCAGCAGTCTGCCCTACAATGAGCAGTTCTTC CASSLPYNEQFF
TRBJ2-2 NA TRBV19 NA TGTGCCAGTAGTATTAGTCGGGACGCCGAAAACACCGGGGAGCTGTTTTTT CASSISRDAENTGELFF
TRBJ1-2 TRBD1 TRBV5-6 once TGTGCCAGCAGCTCCGAGACAGGGACTCTTGGCTACACCTTC CASSSETGTLGYTF
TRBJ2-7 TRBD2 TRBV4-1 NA TGCGCCAGCAGCCAACGACTAGCGGGAGGCCACGAGCAGTACTTC CASSQRLAGGHEQYF
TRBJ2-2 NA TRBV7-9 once TGTGCCAGCAGCCCCTCTAGGGGTCGTGGAGAAGGGGAGCTGTTTTTT CASSPSRGRGEGELFF
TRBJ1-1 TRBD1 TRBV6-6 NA TGTGCCAGCAGTTATTGGGACAGGGGCCTGAACACTGAAGCTTTCTTT CASSYWDRGLNTEAFF
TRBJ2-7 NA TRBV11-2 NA TGTGCCAGCAGCTTAGGAGAGCGTGAGCAGTACTTC CASSLGEREQYF
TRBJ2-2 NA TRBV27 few TGTGCCAGCAGTTTAGGACAAACCGGGGAGCTGTTTTTT CASSLGQTGELFF
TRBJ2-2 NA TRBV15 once TGTGCCACCAGCATAGACAGCTACACCGGGGAGCTGTTTTTT CATSIDSYTGELFF
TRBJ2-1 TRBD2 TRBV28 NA TGTGCCAGCAGTCTGTGGACTAGCGGGAGGGCCTTGACCTACAATGAGCAGTTCTTC CASSLWTSGRALTYNEQFF
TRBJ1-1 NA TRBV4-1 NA TGCGCCAGCAGCCAAGTCGCCAGTCTCATGAACACTGAAGCTTTCTTT CASSQVASLMNTEAFF
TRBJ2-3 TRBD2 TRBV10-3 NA TGTGCCATCAGTGATCCTAGCGGGAGTCTCACAGATACGCAGTATTTT CAISDPSGSLTDTQYF
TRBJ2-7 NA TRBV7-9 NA TGTGCCAGCACCTTGGTAGGGAGCTACGAGCAGTACTTC CASTLVGSYEQYF
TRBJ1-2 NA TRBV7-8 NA TGTGCCAGCAGCCCCCCGGGGGATGGCTACACCTTC CASSPPGDGYTF
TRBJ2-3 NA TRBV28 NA TGTGCCAGCGGAAGGGGCCGAGATACGCAGTATTTT CASGRGRDTQYF
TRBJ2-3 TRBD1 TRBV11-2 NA TGTGCCAGCAGCTGGACAGGGGTAACAGATACGCAGTATTTT CASSWTGVTDTQYF
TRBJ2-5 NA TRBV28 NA TGTGCCAGCACCCCCCACGGATCAAAACCCCAGACCCAGTACTTC CASTPHGSKPQTQYF
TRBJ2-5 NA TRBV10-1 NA TGCGCCAGCAGTGAAAGTCGTAGCGGAGCTCAAGAGACCCAGTACTTC CASSESRSGAQETQYF